This is a list of T cell receptor beta chains from one sample in a study of cytomegalovirus exposure and HLA in healthy donors. Only in-frame clones appear in the TCRdb table, and some are missing; sequencing was by immunoSEQ multiplex PCR. The repertoire holds 150,000 to 190,000 clones, with 75% as singletons. The sample was PBMCs. The receptors shown here come from a man aged 18 to 30 in good health and CMV-seronegative. Both conserved end residues are part of each CDR3. The order of the fields is clone size, J gene, D gene, V gene, CDR3 protein, CDR3 DNA. A D gene is named only where the DNA matches it firmly. Only some rows state a clone size, as once, few, many or a class for expanded clones.

clone_size: .
j_call: TRBJ1-1
d_call: TRBD1
v_call: TRBV18
cdr3_aa: CASSRNTGDGTEAFF
cdr3_nt: TGTGCCAGCTCCCGCAATACAGGGGATGGTACTGAAGCTTTCTTT

clone_size: .
j_call: TRBJ2-3
d_call: .
v_call: TRBV4-3
cdr3_aa: CASSQDLVQGRTDTQYF
cdr3_nt: TGCGCCAGCAGCCAAGATCTGGTTCAGGGCCGCACAGATACGCAGTATTTT

clone_size: .
j_call: TRBJ1-6
d_call: TRBD1
v_call: TRBV4-1
cdr3_aa: CASSQDATGGSPLHF
cdr3_nt: TGCGCCAGCAGCCAAGATGCGACAGGGGGTTCACCCCTCCACTTT

clone_size: once
j_call: TRBJ2-3
d_call: TRBD2
v_call: TRBV5-1
cdr3_aa: CASSSGLAGPDTQYF
cdr3_nt: TGCGCCAGCAGCTCGGGACTAGCGGGTCCAGATACGCAGTATTTT

clone_size: .
j_call: TRBJ1-1
d_call: .
v_call: TRBV6-6
cdr3_aa: CAVHRANTEAFF
cdr3_nt: TGTGCCGTCCACAGGGCCAACACTGAAGCTTTCTTT

clone_size: .
j_call: TRBJ2-5
d_call: .
v_call: TRBV5-4
cdr3_aa: CASSRGGFGASRETQYF
cdr3_nt: TGTGCCAGCAGCCGAGGAGGGTTCGGTGCTAGCCGAGAGACCCAGTACTTC

clone_size: .
j_call: TRBJ1-2
d_call: TRBD1
v_call: TRBV9
cdr3_aa: CASSVEGQHYGYTF
cdr3_nt: TGTGCCAGCAGCGTAGAGGGACAGCACTATGGCTACACCTTC

clone_size: few
j_call: TRBJ2-1
d_call: TRBD2
v_call: TRBV7-2
cdr3_aa: CASSPSGRPYNEQFF
cdr3_nt: TGTGCCAGCAGCCCCAGCGGGAGGCCGTACAATGAGCAGTTCTTC

clone_size: .
j_call: TRBJ2-5
d_call: TRBD1
v_call: TRBV13
cdr3_aa: CASSSRGHGTQYF
cdr3_nt: TGTGCCAGCAGCTCCAGGGGGCACGGGACCCAGTACTTC

clone_size: .
j_call: TRBJ2-3
d_call: TRBD2
v_call: TRBV14
cdr3_aa: CASSQAGTSIADTQYF
cdr3_nt: TGTGCCAGCAGCCAAGCCGGGACTAGTATCGCAGATACGCAGTATTTT

clone_size: .
j_call: TRBJ2-1
d_call: .
v_call: TRBV7-9
cdr3_aa: CASSLVGLARNEQFF
cdr3_nt: TGTGCCAGCAGCTTAGTTGGCCTGGCGCGGAATGAGCAGTTCTTC

clone_size: once
j_call: TRBJ2-1
d_call: .
v_call: TRBV9
cdr3_aa: CASSVVGSGLYNEQFF
cdr3_nt: TGTGCCAGCAGCGTAGTTGGTAGCGGACTCTACAATGAGCAGTTCTTC

clone_size: .
j_call: TRBJ1-5
d_call: TRBD1
v_call: TRBV18
cdr3_aa: CASSLLDRGTLQPQHF
cdr3_nt: TGTGCCAGCTCACTACTGGACAGGGGAACCCTTCAGCCCCAGCATTTT

clone_size: .
j_call: TRBJ2-1
d_call: .
v_call: TRBV4-3
cdr3_aa: CASSQDGQTTTYNEQFF
cdr3_nt: TGCGCCAGCAGCCAAGATGGCCAGACTACAACATACAATGAGCAGTTCTTC

clone_size: few
j_call: TRBJ1-1
d_call: TRBD1
v_call: TRBV27
cdr3_aa: CASRVDRMNTEAFF
cdr3_nt: TGTGCCAGCAGGGTGGACAGGATGAACACTGAAGCTTTCTTT

clone_size: few
j_call: TRBJ2-3
d_call: TRBD2
v_call: TRBV6-4
cdr3_aa: CASTKSAGLAGDTQYF
cdr3_nt: TGTGCCAGCACCAAAAGTGCGGGACTAGCGGGAGATACGCAGTATTTT

clone_size: .
j_call: TRBJ2-7
d_call: TRBD1
v_call: TRBV5-1
cdr3_aa: CASSGTGGEQYF
cdr3_nt: TGCGCCAGCAGCGGGACAGGGGGTGAGCAGTACTTC

clone_size: .
j_call: TRBJ2-7
d_call: TRBD2
v_call: TRBV6-6
cdr3_aa: CASSYVGGGNYEQYF
cdr3_nt: TGTGCCAGCAGTTACGTCGGCGGGGGTAACTACGAGCAGTACTTC

clone_size: .
j_call: TRBJ2-7
d_call: TRBD2
v_call: TRBV4-1
cdr3_aa: CASSQLTREPYEQYF
cdr3_nt: TGCGCCAGCAGCCAGTTAACGCGGGAGCCGTACGAGCAGTACTTC

clone_size: .
j_call: TRBJ1-1
d_call: TRBD1
v_call: TRBV18
cdr3_aa: CASSPRDRPMNTEAFF
cdr3_nt: TGTGCCAGCTCACCTCGGGACAGACCTATGAACACTGAAGCTTTCTTT

clone_size: .
j_call: TRBJ2-7
d_call: .
v_call: TRBV29-1
cdr3_aa: CSVEGGVKGPYEQYF
cdr3_nt: TGCAGCGTTGAAGGGGGGGTGAAGGGCCCCTACGAGCAGTACTTC